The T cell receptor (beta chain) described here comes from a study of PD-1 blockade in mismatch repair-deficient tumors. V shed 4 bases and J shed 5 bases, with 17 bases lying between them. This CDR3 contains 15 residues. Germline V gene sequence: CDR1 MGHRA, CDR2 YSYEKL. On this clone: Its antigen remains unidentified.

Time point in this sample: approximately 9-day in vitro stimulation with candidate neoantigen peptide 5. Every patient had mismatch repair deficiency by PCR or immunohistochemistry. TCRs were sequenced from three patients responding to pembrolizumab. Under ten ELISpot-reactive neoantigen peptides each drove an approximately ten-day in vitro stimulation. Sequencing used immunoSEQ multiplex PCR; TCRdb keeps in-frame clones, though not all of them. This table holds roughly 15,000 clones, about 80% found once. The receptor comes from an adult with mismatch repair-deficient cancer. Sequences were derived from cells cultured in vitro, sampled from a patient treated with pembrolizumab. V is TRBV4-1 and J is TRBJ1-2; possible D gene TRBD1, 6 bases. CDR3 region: CASSPLGGRRYGYTF. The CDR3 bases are TGCGCCAGCAGCCCCCTGGGGGGGCGAAGGTATGGCTACACCTTC.